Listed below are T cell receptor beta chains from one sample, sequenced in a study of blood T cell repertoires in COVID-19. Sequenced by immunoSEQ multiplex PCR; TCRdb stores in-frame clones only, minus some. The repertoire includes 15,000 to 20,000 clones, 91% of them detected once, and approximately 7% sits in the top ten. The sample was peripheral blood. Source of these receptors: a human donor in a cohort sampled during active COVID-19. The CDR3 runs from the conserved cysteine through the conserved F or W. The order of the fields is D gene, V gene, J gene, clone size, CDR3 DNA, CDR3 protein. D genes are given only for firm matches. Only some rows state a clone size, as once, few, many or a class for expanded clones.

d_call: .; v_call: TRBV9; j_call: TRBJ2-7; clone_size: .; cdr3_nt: TGTGCCAGCAGCGTAGCGGGAGACCCCTCCTACGAGCAGTACTTC; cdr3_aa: CASSVAGDPSYEQYF
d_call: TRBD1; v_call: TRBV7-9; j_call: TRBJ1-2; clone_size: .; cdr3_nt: TGTGCCAGCAGCGTGGGACAGAACTATGGCTACACCTTC; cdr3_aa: CASSVGQNYGYTF
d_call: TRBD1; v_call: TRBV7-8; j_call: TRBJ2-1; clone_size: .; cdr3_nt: TGTGCCAGCAGCAGGCTTCCGGGACAGGGAACGGAGCAGTTCTTC; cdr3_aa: CASSRLPGQGTEQFF
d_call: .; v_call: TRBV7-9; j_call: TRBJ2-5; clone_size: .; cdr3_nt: TGTGCCAGCAGCCCGACTAGATCGGGAGAGACCCAGTACTTC; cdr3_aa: CASSPTRSGETQYF
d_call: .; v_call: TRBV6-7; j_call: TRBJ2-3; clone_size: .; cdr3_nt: TGTGCCAGCAGTCACCCGAGCTTAGAGGAGGATACGCAGTATTTT; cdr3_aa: CASSHPSLEEDTQYF
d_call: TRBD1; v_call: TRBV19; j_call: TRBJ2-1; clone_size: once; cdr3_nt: TGTGCCAGTAGGTCCAGGGGACAGGGGGCCATCAGCTCCTACAATGAGCAGTTCTTC; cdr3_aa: CASRSRGQGAISSYNEQFF
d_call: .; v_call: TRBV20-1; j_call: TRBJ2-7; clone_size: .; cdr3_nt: TGCAGTGCTAGTTCCAGGCTCACTTCCTACGAGCAGTACTTC; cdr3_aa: CSASSRLTSYEQYF
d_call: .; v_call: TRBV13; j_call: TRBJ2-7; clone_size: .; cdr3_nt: TGTGCCAGCAGCAAAAGATACAGGGACGGGAACGAGCAGTACTTC; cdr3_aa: CASSKRYRDGNEQYF
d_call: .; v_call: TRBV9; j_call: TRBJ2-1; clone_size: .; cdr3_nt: TGTGCCAGCAGCCCAGGGGGGGACAGGTTTGTCAATGAGCAGTTCTTC; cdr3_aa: CASSPGGDRFVNEQFF
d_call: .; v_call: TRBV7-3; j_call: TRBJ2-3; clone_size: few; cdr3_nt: TGTGCCAGCAGCTTTTTGGGGCAAGATACGCAGTATTTT; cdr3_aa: CASSFLGQDTQYF
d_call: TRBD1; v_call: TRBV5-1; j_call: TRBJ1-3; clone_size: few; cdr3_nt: TGCGCCAGCAGCTTCACAGGGGGAACGGACACCATATATTTT; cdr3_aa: CASSFTGGTDTIYF
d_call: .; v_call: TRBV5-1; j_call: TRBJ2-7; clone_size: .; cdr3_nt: TGCGCCAGCAGCTTTACCAGATCCTACGAGCAGTACTTC; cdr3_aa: CASSFTRSYEQYF
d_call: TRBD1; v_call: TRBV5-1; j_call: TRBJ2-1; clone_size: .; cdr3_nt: TGCGCCAGCCACGTAGGGACAGGGGGTAGGGATGAGCAGTTCTTC; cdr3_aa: CASHVGTGGRDEQFF
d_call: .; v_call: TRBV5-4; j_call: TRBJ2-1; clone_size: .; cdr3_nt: TGTGCCAGCAGCTTCTTGGAGGTCTACAATGAGCAGTTCTTC; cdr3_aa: CASSFLEVYNEQFF
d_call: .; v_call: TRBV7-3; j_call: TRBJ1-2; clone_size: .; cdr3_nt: TGTGCCAGCAGCCCACAGGGTCGGGACTATGGCTACACCTTC; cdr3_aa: CASSPQGRDYGYTF
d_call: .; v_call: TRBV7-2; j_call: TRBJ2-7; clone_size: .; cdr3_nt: TGTGCCAGCAGGGCGGGGCAGGCTTCCTACGAGCAGTACTTC; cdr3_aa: CASRAGQASYEQYF
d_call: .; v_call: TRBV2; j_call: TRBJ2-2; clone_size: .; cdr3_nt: TGTGCCAGCAGTGAAGTGGCGGGGAACACCGGGGAGCTGTTTTTT; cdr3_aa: CASSEVAGNTGELFF
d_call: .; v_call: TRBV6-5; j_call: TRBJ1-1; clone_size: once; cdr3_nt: TGTGCCAGCAGTTACCGGACAGCTAACACTGAAGCTTTCTTT; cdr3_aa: CASSYRTANTEAFF
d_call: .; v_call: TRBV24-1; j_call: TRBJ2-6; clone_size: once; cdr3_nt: TGTGCCACCAGTCTGTGGGTCAGGGGATCTGGGGCCAACGTCCTGACTTTC; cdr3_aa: CATSLWVRGSGANVLTF
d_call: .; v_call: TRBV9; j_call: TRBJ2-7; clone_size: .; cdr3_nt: TGTGCCAGCAGCGTAGCGGGAGCCCGAGGCGAGCAGTACTTC; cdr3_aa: CASSVAGARGEQYF
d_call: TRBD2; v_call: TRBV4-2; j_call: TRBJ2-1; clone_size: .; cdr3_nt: TGTGCCAGCAGCCAAGTTAGGGGTAGCGGGGGAGGTCATGAGCAGTTCTTC; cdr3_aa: CASSQVRGSGGGHEQFF
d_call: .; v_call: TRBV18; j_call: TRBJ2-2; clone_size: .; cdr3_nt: TGTGCCAGCTCAAACAGAAACACCGGGGAGCTGTTTTTT; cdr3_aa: CASSNRNTGELFF
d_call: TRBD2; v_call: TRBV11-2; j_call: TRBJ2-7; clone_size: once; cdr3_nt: TGTGCCAGCAGTTTTCGACTAGCGGGGGTCTACGAGCAGTACTTC; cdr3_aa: CASSFRLAGVYEQYF
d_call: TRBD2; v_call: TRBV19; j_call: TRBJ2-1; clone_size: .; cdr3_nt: TGTGCCAGTAGGCCGAGCGGGGGAAGTACAATGAGGCAGTTCTTC; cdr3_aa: CASRPSGGSTMRQFF
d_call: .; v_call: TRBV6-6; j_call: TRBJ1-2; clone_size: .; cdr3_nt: TGTGCCAGCATCCCCTCCCCAGGGAACTATGGCTACACCTTC; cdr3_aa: CASIPSPGNYGYTF
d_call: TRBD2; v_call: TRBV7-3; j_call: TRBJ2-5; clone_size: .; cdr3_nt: TGTGCCAGCAGCATGGGACTAGCGGGAGGACAAGAGACCCAGTACTTC; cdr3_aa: CASSMGLAGGQETQYF
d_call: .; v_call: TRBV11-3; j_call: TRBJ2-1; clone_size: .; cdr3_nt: TGTGCCAGCAGCCAGGCTGACGGTCGGTTTCAGTTCTTC; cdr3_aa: CASSQADGRFQFF
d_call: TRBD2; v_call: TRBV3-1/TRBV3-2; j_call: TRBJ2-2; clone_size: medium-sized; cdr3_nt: TGTGCCAGCAGGTCGACTAGCGGGTTAATCGGGGAGCTGTTTTTT; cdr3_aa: CASRSTSGLIGELFF
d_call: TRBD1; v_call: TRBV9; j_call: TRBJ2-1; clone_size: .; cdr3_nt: TGTGCCAGCAGCTCCCGGACAGGTAGGAATGAGCAGTTCTTC; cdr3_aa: CASSSRTGRNEQFF
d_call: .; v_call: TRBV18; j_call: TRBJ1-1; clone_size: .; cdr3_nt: TGTGCCAGCTCACCACCTCTGGGACTCGGGAACACTGAAGCTTTCTTT; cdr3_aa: CASSPPLGLGNTEAFF
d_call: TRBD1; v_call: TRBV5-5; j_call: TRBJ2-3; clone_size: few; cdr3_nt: TGTGCCAGCAGCCCAGGGGGCGTTAGCACAGATACGCAGTATTTT; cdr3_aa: CASSPGGVSTDTQYF
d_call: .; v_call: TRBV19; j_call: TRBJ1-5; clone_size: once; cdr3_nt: TGTGCCAGTAGTACCGCAGGGGTTGGCAATCAGCCCCAGCATTTT; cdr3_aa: CASSTAGVGNQPQHF
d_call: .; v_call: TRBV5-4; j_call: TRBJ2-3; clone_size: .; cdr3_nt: TGTGCCAGCAGCTTGGCCCCGACAGATACGCAGTATTTT; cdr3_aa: CASSLAPTDTQYF
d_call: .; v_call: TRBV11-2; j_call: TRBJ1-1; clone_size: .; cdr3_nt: TGTGCCAGCAGCTTCAGGGCGAACACTGAAGCTTTCTTT; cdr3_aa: CASSFRANTEAFF
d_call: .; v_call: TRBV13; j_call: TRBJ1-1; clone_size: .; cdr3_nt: TGTGCCAGCAGCTTATGGGGGGGACCCATGAACACTGAAGCTTTCTTT; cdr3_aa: CASSLWGGPMNTEAFF
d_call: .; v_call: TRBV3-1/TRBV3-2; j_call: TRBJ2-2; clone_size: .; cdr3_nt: TGTGCCAGCAGCCTTGGGGGGGCGAGGACCGGGGAGCTGTTTTTT; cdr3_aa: CASSLGGARTGELFF
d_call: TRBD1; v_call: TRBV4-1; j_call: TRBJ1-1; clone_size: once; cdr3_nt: TGCGCCAGCAGCCAAAGGACAGGGAACACTGAAGCTTTCTTT; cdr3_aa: CASSQRTGNTEAFF
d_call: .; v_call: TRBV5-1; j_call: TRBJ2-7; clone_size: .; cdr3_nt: TGCGCCAGCAGCTTGGCCCCGGGTTCCCCCCAGCAGTACTTC; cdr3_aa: CASSLAPGSPQQYF
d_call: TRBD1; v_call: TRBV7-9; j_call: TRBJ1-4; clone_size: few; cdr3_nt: TGTGCCAGCAGCCAACTCAGGGGGAAGAATGAAAAACTGTTTTTT; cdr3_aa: CASSQLRGKNEKLFF
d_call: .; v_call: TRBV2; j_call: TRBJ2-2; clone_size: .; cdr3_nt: TGTGCCAGCAGAACTCTCTTGTACGGGGAGCTGTTTTTT; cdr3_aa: CASRTLLYGELFF
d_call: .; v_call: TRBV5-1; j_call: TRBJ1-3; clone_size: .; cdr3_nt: TGCGCCAGCAGCGCGCAGGGCTCTGGAAACACCATATATTTT; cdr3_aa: CASSAQGSGNTIYF
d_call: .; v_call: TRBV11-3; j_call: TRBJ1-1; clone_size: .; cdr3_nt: TGTGCCAGCATTGGGTGGGAGGGTGGCAACACTGAAGCTTTCTTT; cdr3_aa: CASIGWEGGNTEAFF
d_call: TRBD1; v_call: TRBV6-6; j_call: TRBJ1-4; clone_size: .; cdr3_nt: TGTGCCAGCACAACACAGGGGAGGAAACTGTTTTTT; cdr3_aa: CASTTQGRKLFF
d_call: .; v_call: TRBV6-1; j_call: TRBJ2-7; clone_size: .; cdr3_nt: TGTGCCAGCAGTGAAGCGCGGGGCAGTAGCTCCTACGAGCAGTACTTC; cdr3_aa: CASSEARGSSSYEQYF
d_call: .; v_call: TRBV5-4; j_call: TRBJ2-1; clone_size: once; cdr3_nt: TGTGCCAGCAGCCCCCACAGCGGCACCTACAATGAGCAGTTCTTC; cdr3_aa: CASSPHSGTYNEQFF
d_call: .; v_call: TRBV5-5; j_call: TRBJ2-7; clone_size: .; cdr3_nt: TGTGCCAGCAGCTTTAATCTCCGAGGGAGCTACGAGCAGTACTTC; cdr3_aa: CASSFNLRGSYEQYF
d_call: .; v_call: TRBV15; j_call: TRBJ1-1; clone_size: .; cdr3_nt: TGTGCCACCAGCAGAGTCAGGGGACGGCCAATGAACACTGAAGCTTTCTTT; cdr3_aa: CATSRVRGRPMNTEAFF
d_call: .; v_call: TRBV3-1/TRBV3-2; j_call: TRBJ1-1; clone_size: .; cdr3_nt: TGTGCCAGCAGTCGGGTGGTGGACACTGAAGCTTTCTTT; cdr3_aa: CASSRVVDTEAFF
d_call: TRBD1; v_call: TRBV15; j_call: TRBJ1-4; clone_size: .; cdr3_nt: TGTGCCACCAGCACAGTAGGACAGGGTTTGAGAGATGAAAAACTGTTTTTT; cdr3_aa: CATSTVGQGLRDEKLFF
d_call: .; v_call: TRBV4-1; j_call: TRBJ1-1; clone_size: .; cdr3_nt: TGCGCCAGCAGCCAAGATCTGGAGGGAGAAGGCCCTGAAGCTTTCTTT; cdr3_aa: CASSQDLEGEGPEAFF
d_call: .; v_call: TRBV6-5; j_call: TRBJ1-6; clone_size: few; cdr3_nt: TGTGCCAGCAGTTCAACAGGGATCCCCTATAATTCACCCCTCCACTTT; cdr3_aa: CASSSTGIPYNSPLHF
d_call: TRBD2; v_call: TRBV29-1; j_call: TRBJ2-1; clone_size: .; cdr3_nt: TGCAGCGTTGAGACTAGCGGGAGGAGGAATGAGCAGTTCTTC; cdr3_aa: CSVETSGRRNEQFF
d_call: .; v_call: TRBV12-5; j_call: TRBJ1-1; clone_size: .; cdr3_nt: TGTGCTAGTGGCCTCGTGAACACTGAAGCTTTCTTT; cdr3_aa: CASGLVNTEAFF